Listed below are T cell receptor beta chains from one sample, sequenced in a study of T cells in Graves' hyperthyroidism and ophthalmopathy. MiXCR, run by TCRdb on the multiplex PCR reads, gives a single entry per CDR3 protein. The sample comprises a few hundred thousand distinct CDR3 sequences, about 15% of which are singletons, and about 33% rests with the top ten. Sample: blood. Receptors were obtained from a woman in her twenties or thirties with Graves' hyperthyroidism. The CDR3 runs from the conserved cysteine through the conserved F or W. The order of the fields is clone size, V gene, D gene, J gene, CDR3 DNA, CDR3 protein. The D gene is left open where the match is weak. Not all rows give a size; the values are once, few, many and, for expanded clones, a class.

.	TRBV18	.	TRBJ1-1	TGTGCCAGCTCACCTCTGGGCACAGGGACTGAAGCTTTCTTT	CASSPLGTGTEAFF
.	TRBV30	TRBD1	TRBJ1-5	TGTGCATACAGGGGCCCAAATCAGCCCCAGCATTTT	CAYRGPNQPQHF
.	TRBV29-1	.	TRBJ2-3	TGCAGCGTTGAGCCAGGGCGTCCAGATACGCAGTATTTT	CSVEPGRPDTQYF
.	TRBV27	TRBD2	TRBJ2-1	TGTGCCACCAGTCGGACTAGCGGGAGCTACAATGAGCAGTTCTTC	CATSRTSGSYNEQFF
.	TRBV15	TRBD2	TRBJ2-1	TGTGCCACCAGCAGGGTTAGCGGGAGTGTCGACAATGAGCAGTTCTTC	CATSRVSGSVDNEQFF
many	TRBV20-1	TRBD2	TRBJ2-7	TGCAGTGCTGTGACTAGCGGCTACGAGCAGTACTTC	CSAVTSGYEQYF
many	TRBV3-1	.	TRBJ1-2	TGTGCCAGCAGCCAATCCCCAGGGTGGAGGGGTGGCTACACCTTC	CASSQSPGWRGGYTF
few	TRBV27	.	TRBJ1-3	TGTGCCATCGGGGACATTGGAAACACCATATATTTT	CAIGDIGNTIYF
.	TRBV5-8	TRBD2	TRBJ2-7	TGTGCCAGCAGCTTGGCAGCGGGAGAAGGCGAGCAGTACTTC	CASSLAAGEGEQYF
many	TRBV7-6	TRBD2	TRBJ2-3	TGTGCCAGCAGCTTAGCGCCTAGCGGGAGGGGCACAGATACGCAGTATTTT	CASSLAPSGRGTDTQYF
.	TRBV19	TRBD2	TRBJ2-2	TGTGCCAGTAGTATAGGGAGGGGACTAATGAACACCGGGGAGCTGTTTTTT	CASSIGRGLMNTGELFF
many	TRBV28	TRBD1	TRBJ1-4	TGTGCCAGCAGTCAATGGGACAGGAATGAAAAACTGTTTTTT	CASSQWDRNEKLFF
many	TRBV7-2	.	TRBJ2-3	TGTGCCAGCAGCTTAGCGCGTAAACCCGCAGATACGCAGTATTTT	CASSLARKPADTQYF
many	TRBV18	TRBD2	TRBJ2-7	TGTGCCAGCTCGCTTGGACTAGCGGGAGTTGGCTACGAGCAGTACTTC	CASSLGLAGVGYEQYF
.	TRBV7-3	.	TRBJ2-3	TGTGCCAGCAGCTTATCCGGGGTCCGAAGCACAGATACGCAGTATTTT	CASSLSGVRSTDTQYF
.	TRBV2	.	TRBJ1-4	TGTGCCAGCAGTGGCCCATGTGGTGAAAAACTGTTTTTT	CASSGPCGEKLFF
.	TRBV20-1	.	TRBJ1-5	TGCAGTGCTAGCGCAGCAAATCAGCCCCAGCATTTT	CSASAANQPQHF
many	TRBV2	.	TRBJ2-5	TGTGCCAGCAGTGAAGACAGGGCTAGCGGAGAGAAAGAGACCCAGTACTTC	CASSEDRASGEKETQYF
many	TRBV12-5	.	TRBJ1-2	TGTGCTAGAGTGCGAGTCCTCTATGGCTACACCTTC	CARVRVLYGYTF
.	TRBV29-1	TRBD1	TRBJ2-7	TGCAACGTTGGACAGGGTGAGATCTACGAGCAGTACTTC	CNVGQGEIYEQYF
many	TRBV30	.	TRBJ1-5	TGTGCCTGGAGCCCCAGCAGCAATCAGCCCCAGCATTTT	CAWSPSSNQPQHF
many	TRBV18	.	TRBJ1-3	TGTGCCAGCTCACCTAACGGCACACCTTCTGGAAACACCATATATTTT	CASSPNGTPSGNTIYF
.	TRBV24-1	TRBD1	TRBJ2-2	TGTGCCACCAGTGATTTGTCAGGGGGCGACACCGGGGAGCTGTTTTTT	CATSDLSGGDTGELFF
few	TRBV24-1	.	TRBJ2-7	TGTGCCACCAGTGATCACTCAGGGGGGTCCTACGAGCAGTACTTC	CATSDHSGGSYEQYF
.	TRBV27	.	TRBJ2-7	TGTGCCAGCAGTTGTTGGGGCCAGGGATGCGAGCAGTACTTC	CASSCWGQGCEQYF
many	TRBV28	.	TRBJ1-1	TGTGCCAGCAGTTTTTCAAGGCTTGAAGCTTTCTTT	CASSFSRLEAFF
many	TRBV12-3/TRBV12-4	.	TRBJ2-7	TGTGCCAGCAGCTTGACAGATACCTACGAGCAGTACTTC	CASSLTDTYEQYF
many	TRBV9	TRBD1	TRBJ1-1	TGTGCCAGCAGCGTCGAGGGGGCAGAGAACACTGAAGCTTTCTTT	CASSVEGAENTEAFF
many	TRBV7-2	TRBD2	TRBJ2-5	TGTGCCAGCAGCCCAAGTGCGGCCAGGGCGGGGGCCCAGTACTTC	CASSPSAARAGAQYF
many	TRBV28	.	TRBJ2-7	TGTGCCAGCAGTTTTGGCGTGCCCTACGAGCAGTACTTC	CASSFGVPYEQYF
.	TRBV4-1	.	TRBJ1-2	TGCGCCAGCAGCCAAGAGGGGCGGAGGAACTATGGCTACACCTTC	CASSQEGRRNYGYTF
few	TRBV24-1	.	TRBJ1-5	TGTGCCACCAGTGATCCAGGGGTCAAACAGCCCCAGCATTTT	CATSDPGVKQPQHF
few	TRBV28	.	TRBJ1-4	TGTGCCAGCAGTTTCTACGGATCTAATGAAAAACTGTTTTTT	CASSFYGSNEKLFF
many	TRBV28	.	TRBJ1-2	TGTGCCAGCAGTTCACGCTCAGGGAGCTATGGCTACACCTTC	CASSSRSGSYGYTF
.	TRBV29-1	TRBD1	TRBJ1-1	TGCAGCGTTGGGACAGGGAGCACTGAAGCTTTCTTT	CSVGTGSTEAFF
.	TRBV9	.	TRBJ2-7	TGTGCCAGCAGCGTGGGATTCCAAGTGGTCTACGAGCAGTACTTC	CASSVGFQVVYEQYF
.	TRBV6-1	.	TRBJ2-5	TGTGCCAGCAGGAGAGACAGTAGAGAGACCCAGTACTTC	CASRRDSRETQYF
many	TRBV11-2	TRBD2	TRBJ2-1	TGTGCCAGCAGCTTATACCCCCGGGGGGGCGATGAGCAGTTCTTC	CASSLYPRGGDEQFF
.	TRBV4-1	.	TRBJ2-3	TGCGCCAGCAGCCAGCCGGACCCAACAGATACGCAGTATTTT	CASSQPDPTDTQYF
.	TRBV19	TRBD2	TRBJ2-7	TGTGCCAGTAGTATACTTGCGGGAGAGGGGGAGCAGTACTTC	CASSILAGEGEQYF
many	TRBV28	TRBD2	TRBJ2-1	TGTGCCAGCAGTACCAATCGAGGACTAGCGGGGAATGAGCAGTTCTTC	CASSTNRGLAGNEQFF
.	TRBV5-1	TRBD2	TRBJ2-5	TGCGCCAGCAGCGACTCCCCTAGCGGGACTGGGGAGACCCAGTACTTC	CASSDSPSGTGETQYF
.	TRBV19	.	TRBJ2-7	TGTGCCAGTAGTATTCTTGCGGGAACGCCCTACGAGCAGTACTTC	CASSILAGTPYEQYF
many	TRBV20-1	TRBD2	TRBJ2-1	TGCAGTGCTCTCAGCGGGAGACCCTACAATGAGCAGTTCTTC	CSALSGRPYNEQFF
.	TRBV30	.	TRBJ2-1	TGTGCCTGGAGTGTACAGGGTGAGCAGTTCTTC	CAWSVQGEQFF
.	TRBV29-1	TRBD1	TRBJ1-2	TGCAGCGTTTCCACAGGGGCCCCTATTGGCTACACCTTC	CSVSTGAPIGYTF
.	TRBV9	TRBD2	TRBJ2-1	TGTGCGAGCAGCGTATCCCAGCGGGAGTCGAGATGGAACTCCTACAATGAGCAGTTCTTC	CASSVSQRESRWNSYNEQFF
many	TRBV6-9	TRBD2	TRBJ2-7	TGTGCCAGCAGTTATTGGGCGGGAGGGCACACCGACGAGCAGTACTTC	CASSYWAGGHTDEQYF
.	TRBV24-1	TRBD1	TRBJ2-1	TGTGCCACCAGTATAACAGGGGCCGAGCAGTTCTTC	CATSITGAEQFF
.	TRBV19	TRBD1	TRBJ2-7	TGTGCCAGTAGTCTTCGGTACGGACAGGGCTACGAGCAGTACTTC	CASSLRYGQGYEQYF
few	TRBV27	TRBD2	TRBJ2-1	TGTGCCAGCAGTTTATCGGAGCCGGGACTAGGGGTGCAGTTCTTC	CASSLSEPGLGVQFF
many	TRBV11-3	TRBD1	TRBJ2-1	TGTGCCAGCAGCTTAGGTCTTGGGAAGACCGGGACAGGGTCCTACAATGAGCAGTTCTTC	CASSLGLGKTGTGSYNEQFF
many	TRBV28	TRBD1	TRBJ2-7	TGTGCCAGCAGCCCTCAGGGGGTTCGACTGGGGGAGCAGTACTTC	CASSPQGVRLGEQYF
.	TRBV4-1	.	TRBJ2-1	TGCGCCAGCAGCCTTCTACACAATGAGCAGTTCTTC	CASSLLHNEQFF
.	TRBV6-5	TRBD2	TRBJ2-1	TGTGCCAGCAGTTACAGGGGGACAAGACTAGCGGGAGGAAGCAATGAGCAGTTCTTC	CASSYRGTRLAGGSNEQFF
.	TRBV6-1	.	TRBJ2-7	TGTGCCAGCCGGGGGCGGGGGACACGCTACTACGAGCAGTACTTC	CASRGRGTRYYEQYF
few	TRBV6-2/TRBV6-3	TRBD2	TRBJ2-2	TGTGCCAGCAGTTACCCTAGCGGGAGAAGGTCGAACACCGGGGAGCTGTTTTTT	CASSYPSGRRSNTGELFF